The 21 T cell receptor beta chains in this list originate from one sample, sequenced in a study of blood T cell repertoires in COVID-19. Clones were read by immunoSEQ multiplex PCR, and TCRdb kept only the in-frame ones, dropping some. The data contain about 97,000 clones, approximately 81% of them singletons. The sample was peripheral blood. The receptor source for this set is a woman between 65 and 79 years old with active or convalescent COVID-19.

V is TRBV12-3 or TRBV12-4 and J is TRBJ1-4; a possible D gene is TRBD1 (6 bases). The CDR3 consists of 11 residues. V was clipped by 6 bases and J by 10 bases, with 9 bases between them. CDR3 DNA sequence: TGTGCCAGCAGCCCCAGGGGAAAACTGTTTTTT. Translation: CASSPRGKLFF.

This clone was recorded only once. The chain recombines TRBV4-3 with TRBJ1-2, with unresolved D. The CDR3 runs to 14 residues. In germline, CDR1 is LGHNA, CDR2 YSLEER. Trimming pared 2 bases from V and 2 bases from J, leaving 9 bases between. CDR3 coding DNA: TGCGCCAGCAGCCAAACTAGACTGAACTATGGCTACACCTTC. Residues: CASSQTRLNYGYTF.

The chain combines TRBV24-1 with TRBJ1-2, with D perhaps matching TRBD1 (6 bases). V lost 6 bases to trimming and J lost 0 bases, with 10 bases between them. CDR3 length equals 14 residues. The germline V gene has CDR1 KGHDR and CDR2 SFDVKD. CDR3 residues: CATSTGSANYGYTF. The CDR3, as DNA: TGTGCCACCAGTACAGGGTCAGCTAACTATGGCTACACCTTC.

V gene TRBV28 combines with J gene TRBJ1-2; TRBD1 matches at 7 bases. Germline V gene sequence: CDR1 MDHEN, CDR2 SYDVKM. The CDR3 is 17 residues long. The J segment lost 6 bases and the V segment lost 3 bases, leaving 16 bases of the junction unmatched. The CDR3 spells CASSLYSAGGSINGYTF. Here the CDR3 DNA reads TGTGCCAGCAGTTTGTACTCCGCAGGGGGGTCTATCAATGGCTACACCTTC.

This chain joins TRBV6-5 and TRBJ1-4; 8 positions agree with TRBD1. The CDR3 covers 15 residues. Germline V gives CDR1 MNHEY, CDR2 SVGAGI. V lost 6 bases to trimming and J lost 8 bases; unmatched junction nucleotides: 11. CDR3 in amino acids: CASRPYRGSSEKLFF. In nucleotides, the CDR3 is TGTGCCAGCAGACCCTACAGGGGGTCTAGCGAAAAACTGTTTTTT.

In its sample, this clone was seen a few times. The V gene is TRBV28, the J gene TRBJ1-2; 9 bases fit TRBD1. Trimming cost V 3 bases and J 7 bases; bases outside gene matches: 9. This CDR3 spans 15 amino acids. Germline-derived CDR1 and CDR2 are MDHEN and SYDVKM. CDR3 region: CASSFFSRTGAGYTF. CDR3 sequence (DNA): TGTGCCAGCAGTTTTTTTTCAAGGACAGGGGCTGGCTACACCTTC.

This clone was counted a few times. The CDR3 DNA reads as TGTGCCAGCAGCGGTGATCAGCGGGGGACCTACGAGCAGTACTTC. As protein: CASSGDQRGTYEQYF. V usage is TRBV9 and J usage is TRBJ2-7, with 8 bases that match TRBD2. Germline trimming cut 3 bases from V and 2 bases from J; bases unmatched to any gene: 7. This CDR3 is built from 15 residues. Looked up from germline, CDR1 is SGDLS and CDR2 is YYNGEE.

This clone was found once. The rearrangement uses TRBV7-2 and TRBJ2-5, with 8 bases fitting TRBD2. Trimming cost V 7 bases and J 4 bases; bases outside gene matches: 11. Germline CDR1 and CDR2: SGHTA and FQGNSA. There are 15 residues in the CDR3. CDR3 sequence: CASTSGGGWRETQYF. For the CDR3, the DNA is TGTGCCAGCACTTCCGGGGGGGGGTGGAGAGAGACCCAGTACTTC.

This chain joins TRBV2 and TRBJ2-2, with D perhaps matching TRBD2 (5 bases). CDR3 length equals 15 residues. The germline gives CDR1 SNHLY, CDR2 FYNNEI. Trimming removed 4 bases at V and 1 base at J, with 10 bases between. The chain's CDR3 is CASSASAGNTGELFF. DNA for the CDR3: TGTGCCAGCAGTGCCAGCGCGGGGAACACCGGGGAGCTGTTTTTT.

V is TRBV5-1 and J is TRBJ2-1; possible D gene TRBD1, 6 bases. V shed 4 bases and J shed 12 bases, with 14 bases lying between them. The CDR3 length is 12 residues. Germline CDR1 and CDR2: SGHRS and YFSETQ. This CDR3 is CASSPRGILQFF. For the CDR3, the DNA is TGCGCCAGCAGCCCGAGGGGGATTCTGCAGTTCTTC.

The chain is built from TRBV10-2 and TRBJ2-6, with D perhaps TRBD1 (6 bases). Trimming pared 7 bases from V and 2 bases from J, leaving 12 bases between. CDR1 and CDR2 (germline): WSHSY, SAAADI. The CDR3 sequence is 15 residues long. The CDR3 nucleotides read TGCGCCAGCAACCCAGCAGGGGCTGGGGCCAACGTCCTGACTTTC. Protein: CASNPAGAGANVLTF.

The V call is TRBV27, the J call TRBJ2-7; 7 bases map to TRBD2. J lost 4 bases, V lost 2 bases, and 5 bases had no gene match. From germline, CDR1 is MNHEY and CDR2 SMNVEV (reference sequence). The CDR3 has 14 residues. Here the CDR3 reads CASSLKAGEYEQYF. The DNA for the CDR3 is TGTGCCAGCAGTTTAAAGGCGGGAGAGTACGAGCAGTACTTC.

The V and J genes are TRBV5-5 and TRBJ1-6, with 10 positions matching TRBD1. This CDR3 region has 15 residues. Germline lookup yields CDR1 SGHKS and CDR2 YYEKEE (reference sequence). J was trimmed by 13 bases and V by 0 bases; bases with no gene match: 7. CDR3 DNA sequence: TGTGCCAGCAGCTTGGAGGGACAGGGGTTCGCCCCCCTCCACTTT. This sequence encodes CASSLEGQGFAPLHF.

The chain couples TRBV19 to TRBJ1-1; D might be TRBD1 (6 bases). Germline CDR1 LNHDA, CDR2 SQIVND (reference sequence). The CDR3 loop spans 13 amino acids. Trimming took off 2 bases at V and 3 bases at J, with 7 bases between the two ends. The CDR3 coding sequence is TGTGCCAGTAGTATAAAGGGGGACACTGAAGCTTTCTTT. It encodes CASSIKGDTEAFF.

The rearrangement links TRBV11-3 to TRBJ1-2; D unresolved. V shed 4 bases and J shed 8 bases, with 14 bases lying between them. Germline loops: CDR1 SGHNT, CDR2 YENEEA. The CDR3 is 13 residues long. The CDR3 nucleotides are TGTGCCAGCAGCTCCCGAAACGATGGCGGCTACACCTTC. Protein product: CASSSRNDGGYTF. The full variable domain, with the rest looked up from reference TRBV11-3 and TRBJ1-2, is EAGVVQSPRYKIIEKKQPVAFWCNPISGHNTLYWYLQNLGQGPELLIRYENEEAVDDSQLPKDRFSAERLKGVDSTLKIQPAELGDSAVYLCASSSRNDGGYTFGSGTRLTVV.

The rearrangement links TRBV4-3 to TRBJ1-6, with D uncertain. Germline CDR1 and CDR2: LGHNA and YSLEER. Trimming stripped 4 bases from V and 0 bases from J, with 16 bases between. There are 18 residues in the CDR3. The CDR3 DNA is TGCGCCAGCAGCCGCGAGCAGTTAGCTGTCTCCTATAATTCACCCCTCCACTTT. This translates into CASSREQLAVSYNSPLHF.

V and J are TRBV7-9 and TRBJ2-7, with D maybe TRBD1 (6 bases). Germline CDR1 SEHNR, CDR2 FQNEAQ (reference sequence). V lost 3 bases to trimming and J lost 4 bases, with 7 bases between them. The CDR3 is 12 amino acids. The DNA of the CDR3 is TGTGCCAGCAGCTTTGGACAGTACGAGCAGTACTTC. Translation: CASSFGQYEQYF.

The rearrangement joins TRBV30 to TRBJ2-7; 7 nucleotides agree with TRBD2. Germline CDR1 is GTSNPN and CDR2 is SVGIG (reference sequence). The CDR3 consists of 16 residues. V lost 0 bases and J lost 2; bases outside the gene matches: 10. As DNA, the CDR3 is TGTGCCTGGAGTGTATCCCTAGCGGCTCTGACCTACGAGCAGTACTTC. This encodes CAWSVSLAALTYEQYF. Full variable domain (remainder filled in from reference TRBV30 and TRBJ2-7): SQTIHQWPATLVQPVGSPLSLECTVEGTSNPNLYWYRQAAGRGLQLLFYSVGIGQISSEVPQNLSASRPQDRQFILSSKKLLLSDSGFYLCAWSVSLAALTYEQYFGPGTRLTVT.

This chain uses TRBV29-1 with TRBJ2-3, with 7 bases aligning to TRBD2. Germline V gene data show CDR1 as SQVTM and CDR2 as ANQGSEA. The CDR3 is made up of 16 amino acids. The V and J ends lost 3 bases and 3 bases, in that order; junction bases with no gene match: 12. The CDR3 DNA sequence: TGCAGCGTTGAGGGGGGGACTGCCCTCGGGACAGATACGCAGTATTTT. Translated: CSVEGGTALGTDTQYF.

The rearrangement uses TRBV28 and TRBJ2-5; D is perhaps TRBD2 (6 bases). Germline V gene sequence: CDR1 MDHEN, CDR2 SYDVKM. This CDR3 has 15 amino acids. V shed 5 bases and J shed 2 bases, with 15 bases lying between them. CDR3 sequence: CASSPQGRGQETQYF. CDR3 nucleotide sequence: TGTGCCAGCAGTCCTCAGGGTCGGGGGCAAGAGACCCAGTACTTC.

The chain links TRBV21-1 to TRBJ1-6; the D call in the table, TRBD1, was not verified against the DNA. TRBV21-1 is labeled a pseudogene. The CDR3 is 15 residues long. The CDR3 DNA reads TGTGCCAGCAGCGCCCGGGACAGGGATAATTCACCCCTCCACTTT. Protein: CASSARDRDNSPLHF.